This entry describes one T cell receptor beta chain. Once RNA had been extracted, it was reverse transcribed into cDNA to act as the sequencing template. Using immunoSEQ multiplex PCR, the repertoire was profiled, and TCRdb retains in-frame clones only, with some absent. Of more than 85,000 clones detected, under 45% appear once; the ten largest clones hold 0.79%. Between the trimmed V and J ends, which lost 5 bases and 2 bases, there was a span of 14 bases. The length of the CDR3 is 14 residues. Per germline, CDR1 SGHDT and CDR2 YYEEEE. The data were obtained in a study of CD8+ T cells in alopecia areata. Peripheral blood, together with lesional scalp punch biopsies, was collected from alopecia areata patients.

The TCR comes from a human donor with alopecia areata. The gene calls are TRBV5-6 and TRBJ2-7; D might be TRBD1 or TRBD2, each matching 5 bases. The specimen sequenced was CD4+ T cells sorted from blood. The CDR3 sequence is CASRIRDAPYEQYF. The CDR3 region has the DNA TGTGCCAGCAGAATCCGGGACGCCCCCTACGAGCAGTACTTC.